The clone carrying this T cell receptor beta chain was seen more than once but under ten times. What it recognizes is unknown. This record belongs to a study of shared clonotypes between healthy human individuals. On the study more broadly: The plates for each donor numbered three CD4 naive, three CD4 memory, two CD8 naive and one CD8 memory.

Produced via immunoSEQ multiplex PCR; TCRdb's table is partial and in-frame only. This table has about 2.1 million clones, over 85% appearing once. V gave up 2 bases and J gave up 5 bases; unmatched junction bases: 4. The CDR3 loop spans 15 amino acids. Per the germline V gene, CDR1 is SEHNR and CDR2 is FQNEAQ (reference sequence). General study points: Sharing across four donors was highest in naive CD4 (roughly 5%) and lowest in memory CD8 (around 0.4%). Non-shared clonotypes showed lower generation probabilities than clonotypes common to all four donors.

Naive CD8 cells, CD45RO-negative and positively selected for CCR7, excluded terminally differentiated effector memory CD45RA+ cells. The chain carries TRBV7-9 and TRBJ2-2; 8 bases align to TRBD2. The sequenced sample was naive CD8+ T cells from PBMCs. This sequence was found in a man between 18 and 29 years old in good health. Some clones in this sample may be carry-over from other donors' samples. CDR3 sequence reads: CASSLTSGLTGELFF. In DNA form, the CDR3 reads TGTGCCAGCAGCTTAACTAGCGGATTAACCGGGGAGCTGTTTTTT.